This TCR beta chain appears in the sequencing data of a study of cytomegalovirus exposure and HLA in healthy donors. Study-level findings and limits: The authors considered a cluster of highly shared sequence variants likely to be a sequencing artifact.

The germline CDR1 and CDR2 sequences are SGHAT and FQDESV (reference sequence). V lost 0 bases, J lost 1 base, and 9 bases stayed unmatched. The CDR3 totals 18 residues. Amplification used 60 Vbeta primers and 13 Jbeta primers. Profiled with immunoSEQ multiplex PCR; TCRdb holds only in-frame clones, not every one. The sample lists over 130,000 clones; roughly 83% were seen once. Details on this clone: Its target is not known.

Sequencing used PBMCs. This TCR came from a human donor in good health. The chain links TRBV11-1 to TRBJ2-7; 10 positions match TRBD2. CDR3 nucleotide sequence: TGTGCCAGCAGCTTAGCCCCTAGCGGGAGAGGACCTTCCTACGAGCAGTACTTC. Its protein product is CASSLAPSGRGPSYEQYF.